The entry that follows covers one T cell receptor beta chain sequence. Its antigen is unidentified. This sample stems from a study of cytomegalovirus exposure and HLA in healthy donors. The PCR had 60 Vbeta and 13 Jbeta primers. Some clones are missing from TCRdb's copy, which holds only in-frame ones; the method was immunoSEQ multiplex PCR. Seen here are around 100,000 clones, more than 75% observed once, and the top ten hold 10%. Per the germline V gene, CDR1 is SGHNT and CDR2 is YYREEE (reference sequence). V was pared by 0 bases and J by 4 bases, with 7 bases between. The CDR3 is 14 residues long. Study conclusions and caveats: Reports indicated that the classifier achieved high specificity and sensitivity in diagnosing cytomegalovirus status. Testing in vitro showed three CMV-associated chains specific for CMV antigens.

These donors, healthy bone marrow donors, were studied. This sequence originates from a woman between 18 and 30 years old in good health and CMV-seropositive. Sequencing used PBMCs. The rearrangement uses TRBV5-4 and TRBJ1-4; D is uncertain. Here the CDR3 reads CASSLGGVNEKLFF. CDR3 sequence (DNA): TGTGCCAGCAGCTTGGGAGGCGTTAATGAAAAACTGTTTTTT. The full variable domain, its missing parts supplied by reference TRBV5-4 and TRBJ1-4, is ETGVTQSPTHLIKTRGQQVTLRCSSQSGHNTVSWYQQALGQGPQFIFQYYREEENGRGNFPPRFSGLQFPNYSSELNVNALELDDSALYLCASSLGGVNEKLFFGSGTQLSVL.